This T cell receptor beta chain is drawn from a study of blood T cell repertoires in COVID-19. This table comes from immunoSEQ multiplex PCR, and its TCRdb copy is limited to in-frame clones, with some not included. This sample has around 380,000 clones, with around 87% found just once. The specimen was PBMCs or T cells enriched from blood (not recorded which). The sequence derives from a man younger than 40 who had recovered from COVID-19.

CDR3 in amino acids: CASSPLEGSKKYF. The CDR3 DNA reads TGTGCCAGCAGCCCATTGGAGGGCAGTAAGAAGTACTTC. The V call is TRBV12-3 or TRBV12-4, the J call TRBJ2-4, with a possible D match to TRBD2 (6 bases). This CDR3 spans 13 amino acids. V was clipped by 6 bases and J by 14 bases, with 20 bases between them.